This T cell receptor beta chain emerged from a study of blood T cell dynamics during melanoma immunotherapy. Clones were sequenced by immunoSEQ multiplex PCR, and TCRdb holds only the in-frame ones, with some missing. The repertoire includes 14,000 to 15,000 clones, about 83% of them detected once, and less than 9.5% sits in the top ten. Time point specified: week 3, after first cycle of checkpoint inhibitor. This TCR was recovered from a human donor with melanoma. The specimen comprised blood, sampled from a patient treated with checkpoint blockade.

The CDR3, as DNA: TGTGCCAGCAGTTTATTATCGGGGAACACTGAAGCTTTCTTT. It translates to CASSLLSGNTEAFF. The chain has TRBV28 and TRBJ1-1; D ambiguous. Trimming removed 1 base at V and 1 base at J, with 7 bases between. Germline CDR1 reads MDHEN; CDR2 reads SYDVKM. The CDR3 is made up of 14 amino acids.